This is a list of T cell receptor beta chains from one sample in a study of blood T cell repertoires in COVID-19. Generated by immunoSEQ multiplex PCR, the TCRdb table keeps only in-frame clones and is missing some. This repertoire shows some 130,000 clones, around 86% found once; its top ten account for 8.4%. The sequencing sample was made of peripheral blood. The receptors shown here come from a woman aged 60-75 years with active or convalescent COVID-19. The CDR3 runs from the conserved cysteine through the conserved F or W. A D gene is named only where the DNA matches it firmly. Only some rows state a clone size, as once, few, many or a class for expanded clones.

TRBV30	-	TRBD2	TRBJ2-1	TGTGCCTGGAGTTTAGCGGGCTCCTACAATGAGCAGTTCTTC	CAWSLAGSYNEQFF
TRBV18	-	TRBD1	TRBJ1-2	TGTGCCAGCTCACCGCCATTAAGAGGGGCCGAACAGGGGAGGCCTAACTATGGCTACACCTTC	CASSPPLRGAEQGRPNYGYTF
TRBV5-1	-	TRBD1	TRBJ1-1	TGCGCCAGCAGCGAGGCGGACAGGGGGTATACTTTCTTT	CASSEADRGYTFF
TRBV19	-	TRBD1	TRBJ1-5	TGTGCCAGTAGTACTCAGGGGGAAGGAGGCAATCAGCCCCAGCATTTT	CASSTQGEGGNQPQHF
TRBV6-6	-	TRBD1	TRBJ1-4	TGTGCCAGCAAAAACTCTCAGGGGGATGAAAAACTGTTTTTT	CASKNSQGDEKLFF
TRBV5-1	-	TRBD1	TRBJ1-1	TGCGCCAGCAGCTTTAGGACAGGGCTTAACACTGAAGCTTTCTTT	CASSFRTGLNTEAFF
TRBV10-3	-	TRBD2	TRBJ2-2	TGTGCCATCAGTGAGGGACTAGCGGTGAACACCGGGGAGCTGTTTTTT	CAISEGLAVNTGELFF
TRBV27	-	TRBD1	TRBJ1-1	TGTGCCAGCGGCCCCCGCGAGACAGGGGGCACTGAAGCTTTCTTT	CASGPRETGGTEAFF
TRBV4-1	few	-	TRBJ2-1	TGCGCCAGCAGCCCTAAAGGGGTCGATGAGCAGTTCTTC	CASSPKGVDEQFF
TRBV28	once	-	TRBJ1-5	TGTGCCAGCAGATTCAGGGATAGCAATCAGCCCCAGCATTTT	CASRFRDSNQPQHF
TRBV7-6	-	-	TRBJ2-5	TGTGCCAGCATCGCGGGCCCTAGACAGGTCCGAGAGACCCAGTACTTC	CASIAGPRQVRETQYF
TRBV10-3	once	TRBD1	TRBJ1-2	TGTGCCATCAGTGAGTCGGGGGGACAGAACTATGGCTACACCTTC	CAISESGGQNYGYTF
TRBV5-4	-	TRBD2	TRBJ2-5	TGTGCCAGCAGCCAACTAGCGGGGGGATCAGAGACCCAGTACTTC	CASSQLAGGSETQYF
TRBV19	once	-	TRBJ1-2	TGTGCCAGTAGTTACTACCTAGCAGGTTCTAACTATGGCTACACCTTC	CASSYYLAGSNYGYTF
TRBV5-1	once	-	TRBJ1-1	TGCGCCAGCAGACCAGGGGCGGCTGAGAACACTGAAGCTTTCTTT	CASRPGAAENTEAFF
TRBV3-1/TRBV3-2	-	-	TRBJ2-5	TGTGCCAGCAGCCAAAACGGAGGCGTGCAGACCCAGTACTTC	CASSQNGGVQTQYF
TRBV2	-	-	TRBJ1-5	TGTGCCAGCAGTGATATTGGGCCCACCAATCAGCCCCAGCATTTT	CASSDIGPTNQPQHF
TRBV6-6	-	-	TRBJ1-2	TGTGCCAGCAGTTTGGGACTCCCTCTTACGGATGGCTACACCTTC	CASSLGLPLTDGYTF
TRBV11-2	-	-	TRBJ2-5	TGTGCCAGCAGCCCCGCCCCGAGGACCCAGTACTTC	CASSPAPRTQYF
TRBV5-8	-	TRBD1	TRBJ1-3	TGTGCCAGCAGCTCCGGGACAGCTATTAACCCCATATATTTT	CASSSGTAINPIYF